The clone carrying this T cell receptor beta chain occurred many times. Time point in this sample: newly diagnosed GD, antithyroid drugs for less than 3 months. PBMC RNA was the source of the TCR library. Through Arm-PCR of CDR3 regions and iRepertoire HTBI primers, TCR beta libraries were built. MiXCR, run by TCRdb on the multiplex PCR reads, gives a single entry per CDR3 protein. The sample includes almost 450,000 distinct CDR3 sequences, approximately 16% of them seen just once. The germline V gene has CDR1 DFQATT and CDR2 SNEGSKA (reference sequence). The CDR3 is made up of 15 amino acids. The V and J ends lost 6 bases and 3 bases, in that order; junction bases with no gene match: 11. The data originate from a study of regulatory T cells in long-lasting Graves disease. This sample was shared with a second study, whose subject was T cells in Graves' hyperthyroidism and ophthalmopathy. That work states: Patients were aged 18 to 65, had disease duration under 2 months, and had newly diagnosed hyperthyroidism. TCR CDR3 regions were first amplified by RT-PCR with HTBI primers. Before onset, ophthalmopathy was predicted by the model a median approximately 6.5 months earlier.

The chain links TRBV20-1 to TRBJ1-1, with TRBD1 identical over 9 bases. The sequenced sample was peripheral blood mononuclear cells (PBMCs), obtained at new diagnosis, from a patient treated with antithyroid drugs. This receptor was taken from a woman aged 25-40 years with Graves disease. This chain's CDR3 is CSAQQGAVRDTEAFF. CDR3 bases: TGCAGTGCCCAACAGGGGGCGGTACGGGACACTGAAGCTTTCTTT.